The T cell receptor beta chain under discussion was sequenced for a study of spatial heterogeneity in lung cancer. Study-wide findings and caveats: Blood showed ubiquitous tumor TCRs more often at resection than at routine follow-up.

This CDR3 region has 15 residues. The V end was cut by 4 bases, the J end by 0 bases, with 11 bases between. CDR1 LGHNA and CDR2 YNFKEQ come from the germline V gene. Time point in this sample: sample taken at primary tumor resection. Whole RNA obtained from tumor, nontumor lung or frozen PBMC underwent sequencing without sorting. Donors were roughly 70 untreated early-stage non-small cell lung cancer patients. Every TCR cDNA molecule bore a unique molecular identifier. TCRdb fed the 5' RACE reads into MiXCR, producing one record per CDR3 protein. This table has 28,000 or so distinct CDR3 sequences, 9.5% to 15% appearing once. This clonotype has a count of ten or more. Antigen specificity is unknown.

The specimen was PBMCs, collected at surgery. This TCR was sampled from a female donor with early-stage non-small cell lung cancer. This chain links TRBV4-2 with TRBJ2-3; TRBD1 is a possible D gene (5 bases). The CDR3 sequence is CASSPGMGSTDTQYF. The DNA for the CDR3 is TGTGCCAGCAGCCCAGGGATGGGGAGCACAGATACGCAGTATTTT.